The T cell receptor (beta chain) described here comes from a study of T cells after yellow fever vaccination (dated by TCRdb to about 2019). With regard to the full study: Libraries from fractions with low cell numbers were prepared with the SMART-Seq v4 Ultra Low Input RNA kit. To track T-cell clones before and after primary and booster YFV17D yellow fever vaccination, bulk TCR alpha and beta repertoires were sequenced longitudinally. The cohort comprised two healthy male donors, one aged 18 to 30 and one aged 30 to 39 years. Blood was drawn at multiple timepoints before and after primary and secondary immunization, with bulk PBMC replicates and cell subsets isolated. What the work shows at the level of the full study, not this receptor alone: Because abundant contaminating clonotypes from the bulk population could be contained in FACS-sorted repertoires, computational filtering was required. The secondary T-cell response was found to be weaker but faster than the primary response, with a peak reached on day 5 rather than on day 15. After the booster, most clones that had expanded after primary vaccination were detected again (roughly 95% of CD4 and under 90% of CD8), suggesting broad maintenance of memory. Only a couple of donors were included in the study, so the extent to which the findings can be generalized is limited. A small share of clonotypes occurred in both CD4 and CD8 compartments, likely arising from convergent recombination.

Sequencing used an Illumina NovaSeq 6000. TCR cDNA was synthesized by 5'RACE template switching, through which a universal primer site and unique molecular identifiers were introduced. Priming for cDNA synthesis came from both the TCR alpha and TCR beta constant segments. Libraries were amplified in two PCR steps, with sample barcodes and sequencing adapters added in the second step. Sequencing of libraries was performed on Illumina HiSeq 2500 (2x100 bp) or NovaSeq (2x150 bp). Regarding the original processing steps: Reads were demultiplexed and collapsed into UMI consensus sequences with MIGEC, and V(D)J alignment was performed with MiXCR. Clonotypes responding to the vaccine were identified with edgeR on replicate PBMC samples, with the criteria of FDR below 0.01 and a log2 fold change above 5 up to day 15. Bulk clonotypes were assigned CD4 or CD8 identity according to which sequenced CD4 or CD8 repertoire held them at higher abundance. In-frame beta chains were kept once TCRdb had trimmed the public reads at Q25 with fastp and called clones with MiXCR. Here each entry gathers all rows of one CDR3 protein and keeps the most common genes and DNA. These V and J calls originate from TCRdb's pipeline instead of the authors' own analysis. The sample table records 300,000 to 350,000 distinct CDR3 sequences; 3% to 4.5% of these occur just once. The ten largest clones add up to 24% of the sample.

This clonotype appeared many times. Its antigen is not yet known. Per-nucleotide qualities are absent, and no much larger clonotype sits a single base away. The CDR3 numbers 13 residues from cysteine through phenylalanine. This entry keeps only the CDR3 DNA: 39 bases, framed from base 1. Taken from the germline V gene, the CDR1 and CDR2 loops are KGHSH and LQKENI. The V and J ends are trimmed by 2 bases and 2 bases, leaving 7 bases between them. Explained via the paper, the treatment or condition label denotes: live attenuated yellow fever vaccine strain. Two biological replicates of bulk PBMCs were collected at each blood-draw timepoint. A standard Ficoll-Paque protocol was used to isolate PBMCs from peripheral blood. TriZol was used to extract RNA from bulk PBMCs, from CD4 and CD8 fractions, and from dextramer-positive and dextramer-negative fractions.

Recombination connected TRBV18 to TRBJ2-7; too little of a D gene remains to name it. This specimen consisted of PBMCs, obtained 5 days after the yellow fever booster vaccination. The TCR sequence derives from a man younger than 35 who received the YFV17D yellow fever vaccine. The CDR3 in this case is CASSPERTYEQYF. The sequenced DNA is TGTGCCAGCTCACCAGAACGGACCTACGAGCAGTACTTC.